This T cell receptor beta chain came from a study of blood T cell repertoires in COVID-19 (dated by TCRdb to the early 2020s). With respect to the entire study: Collaborator samples came from the United States, Italy and Spain and covered acute and convalescent phases of COVID-19. Sample metadata almost always included a de-identified subject ID, COVID-19 status, age in years and sex. The samples were drawn from two sources: the first 160 participants of the ongoing ImmuneRACE study, and 950 to 1,500 subjects contributed by 6 global collaborators. Deeply sampled blood TCRbeta repertoires from subjects exposed to, actively infected with, or recovered from COVID-19 were included in the dataset. The material from the prospective study consisted of cDNA or gDNA derived from T cells, B-cell-depleted T cells, or PBMCs. Where available, HLA class I and class II types were taken from metadata supplied by the sample provider and were not determined by assay-based typing. The repertoires were released in a freely available public database meant as a resource for research on the immune response to SARS-CoV-2.

Study-wide conclusions, independent of this receptor: The amount of clinical and demographic metadata varied by source and participant and was provided uncurated.

Participants in the prospective study were enrolled through a virtual design, were aged roughly 18 to 100 years, and lived in some 24 United States geographic areas. In the prospective study, cohorts were assigned on the basis of participant-reported clinical history obtained from a screening survey and a study questionnaire. For ImmuneRACE Cohort 3, a participant was defined as recovered based on two consecutive negative NP/OP PCR tests, clearance by a healthcare professional, or resolution of symptoms. Mobile phlebotomists in the prospective study collected whole blood, serum and a nasopharyngeal or oropharyngeal swab from every participant. Additional blood draws and questionnaires over a 2-month period could optionally be provided by prospective study participants. Before DNA extraction, blood samples from the prospective study were shipped at room temperature or frozen. This clone has only a few counts. There is no known antigen for this receptor. No base-level quality is on record; no much larger clone is a single base apart.

TCRbeta CDR3 regions were amplified from genomic DNA by means of the immunoSEQ Assay, a bias-controlled multiplex PCR. The authors' pipeline ran thus. The number of nucleated cells in each sample was estimated from the amplification of reference gene primers within the assay. To quantify the absolute abundance of each unique TCRbeta CDR3 rearrangement, sequence reads were collapsed and filtered. Productive Simpson clonality was computed per sample as the square root of Simpson's diversity index over productive rearrangements. The clones in this table, taken by TCRdb from immuneACCESS, are in-frame only. Not every clone is retained; where verified, under half of the shortfall comes from an unresolved V gene, and the cause of the rest is unknown. That table supplies the V and J calls and clone size; D and trimming were determined from the DNA. In this sample the table shows approximately 230,000 clones, approximately 84% of which occur a single time. The leading ten clones occupy over 14% of the sample.

What was sequenced was PBMCs or T cells enriched from blood (not recorded which). This clonotype was obtained from a man aged 35 to 55 who had recovered from COVID-19.

The DNA sequence is as follows: TGTGCCAGCAGCCAGCGACAGGACCTAAATTCACCCCTCCACTTT. This sequence encodes CASSQRQDLNSPLHF. The chain was built from TRBV7-8 and TRBJ1-6; a weak D assignment points to TRBD1 (6 bases agree). As encoded in the germline V gene, CDR1 is SGHVS while CDR2 is FQNEAQ. Including the terminal cysteine and phenylalanine, the CDR3 comprises 15 residues. Just the 45-base CDR3 DNA is kept, in frame starting at base 1. Cut back by 5 bases and 7 bases, the V and J ends lie 15 bases apart.